This TCR beta chain was recorded in a study of sequential checkpoint blockade in melanoma. Findings and caveats of the study: Clinical benefit was about 30 times likelier when tumor T-cell fraction and clonality increased. For nivolumab-first patients, baseline tumor clonality was associated with response.

This clone was picked up one time. Its antigen is undetermined. The CDR3 consists of 14 residues. Looked up from germline, CDR1 is KGHSH and CDR2 is LQKENI. J gave up 4 bases and V 8 bases, and 9 bases lay outside the gene matches. Noted treatment: randomized to nivolumab then ipilimumab (arm A) or the reverse (arm B). The data were produced by immunoSEQ multiplex PCR, yet TCRdb's version contains in-frame clones alone and is incomplete. In the table there are approximately 19,000 clones, 26% of which are singletons. This TCR came from a human donor with melanoma. The sequenced sample was tumor tissue (inferred from file names), obtained from a patient given nivolumab and ipilimumab in sequence. The chain uses TRBV18 and TRBJ2-7; TRBD1 agrees at 9 bases. This CDR3 reads CASSYRGQGYEQYF. Here the CDR3 DNA reads TGTGCCAGCAGTTACCGGGGACAGGGATACGAGCAGTACTTC.